These 28 T cell receptor beta chains originate from one sample sequenced in a study of T cell responses to AZD1222 COVID-19 vaccine. Assay used: immunoSEQ multiplex PCR; TCRdb lists only in-frame clones, some missing. The sample includes under 130,000 clones, around 94% of them seen just once. The sequencing here drew on peripheral blood, taken on day 0 of AZD1222 vaccination. These receptors all stem from an adult in good health.

CDR3 sequence reads: CASNRVTGELFF. The CDR3, as DNA: TGTGCCAGCAATCGGGTCACCGGGGAGCTGTTTTTT. This chain connects TRBV7-2 to TRBJ2-2, with D uncertain. The CDR3 has 12 residues. V was trimmed by 7 bases and J by 4 bases, leaving 7 bases between them. CDR1 and CDR2 from the germline V gene are SGHTA and FQGNSA.

The V gene is TRBV15, the J gene TRBJ1-1; D not certain. Germline V gene data show CDR1 as LNHNV and CDR2 as YYDKDF (reference sequence). The CDR3 is 14 amino acids. Trimming pared 0 bases from V and 0 bases from J, leaving 5 bases between. The CDR3 is CATSRDRMNTEAFF. DNA for the CDR3: TGTGCCACCAGCAGAGATCGTATGAACACTGAAGCTTTCTTT.

This clone has only one observation. The rearrangement links TRBV14 to TRBJ2-2; D is possibly TRBD2 (6 bases). The germline V and J ends were trimmed by 1 base and 0 bases, with 9 bases remaining between them. Germline CDR1 is SGHDN and CDR2 is FVKESK. The CDR3 is 16 residues long. In DNA, the CDR3 is TGTGCCAGCAGCCAAGTAGGAGGGGCGAACACCGGGGAGCTGTTTTTT. This sequence encodes CASSQVGGANTGELFF.

The chain employs TRBV10-3 and TRBJ2-5; D possibly corresponds to TRBD1 (5 bases). CDR1 and CDR2 from the germline V gene are ENHRY and SYGVKD. The length of the CDR3 is 13 residues. V shed 2 bases and J shed 2 bases, with 6 bases lying between them. The chain's CDR3 is CAISEDSQETQYF. DNA for the CDR3: TGTGCCATCAGTGAGGACAGTCAAGAGACCCAGTACTTC.

As DNA, the CDR3 is TGTGCCAGCAGCTCACATTCGGGGGCCTACGAGCAGTACTTC. Translated: CASSSHSGAYEQYF. The chain couples TRBV5-4 to TRBJ2-7, with a weak D call TRBD2 (6 bases). Germline lookup yields CDR1 SGHNT and CDR2 YYREEE (reference sequence). The CDR3 covers 14 residues. V lost 3 bases and J lost 2, with 12 bases in between. Using reference TRBV5-4 and TRBJ2-7 for the parts outside the CDR3, the full variable domain is ETGVTQSPTHLIKTRGQQVTLRCSSQSGHNTVSWYQQALGQGPQFIFQYYREEENGRGNFPPRFSGLQFPNYSSELNVNALELDDSALYLCASSSHSGAYEQYFGPGTRLTVT.

The rearrangement joins TRBV28 to TRBJ1-2, with TRBD1 matching over 8 bases. The length of the CDR3 is 15 residues. CDR1 and CDR2 (germline): MDHEN, SYDVKM. The trim removed 6 bases at V and 8 bases at J, leaving 14 bases unmatched. This chain's CDR3 is CASRYNTGGESGYTF. The CDR3 nucleotides read TGTGCCAGCAGATATAACACAGGGGGGGAGTCGGGCTACACCTTC.

The CDR3 DNA reads as TGTGCCAGCAGCCTAGACCCGAATGAGCAGTTCTTC. Its protein product is CASSLDPNEQFF. The genes are TRBV3-1 (or the pseudogene TRBV3-2) and TRBJ2-1, with D hard to call. Trimming cost V 4 bases and J 7 bases, with 8 bases left between them. This CDR3 contains 12 residues. Germline V gene lookup returns CDR1 LGHDT and CDR2 YNNKEL (reference sequence).

This chain links TRBV2 with TRBJ2-7; D unresolved. V lost 8 bases, J lost 3 bases, and 17 bases lay in between. Germline CDR1 SNHLY, CDR2 FYNNEI. CDR3 length: 14 residues. The CDR3 loop reads CASADIGYDYEQYF. The CDR3 region has the DNA TGTGCCAGCGCTGACATCGGATATGACTACGAGCAGTACTTC.

The V call is TRBV7-2, the J call TRBJ2-7; TRBD2 agrees at 11 bases. The V segment lost 5 bases and the J segment 7 bases; nucleotides outside the gene matches: 10. Germline V CDR1 and CDR2: SGHTA, FQGNSA. The CDR3 extends over 15 amino acids. CDR3 sequence (DNA): TGTGCCAGCAGCCCCATTAGCGGGAGGGCCGGGGAGCAGTACTTC. Translation: CASSPISGRAGEQYF.

The rearrangement uses TRBV7-2 and TRBJ2-3, with 11 bases lining up with TRBD2. This CDR3 has 14 amino acids. Germline V gene sequence: CDR1 SGHTA, CDR2 FQGNSA. Trimming removed 3 bases from V and 4 bases from J; junction bases left unmatched: 0. CDR3 nucleotide sequence: TGTGCCAGCAGCTTTAGCGGGGGGGCAGATACGCAGTATTTT. Its protein product is CASSFSGGADTQYF.

The chain links TRBV5-1 to TRBJ1-1; D perhaps matches TRBD1 (6 bases). V was trimmed by 5 bases and J by 3 bases, leaving 17 bases between them. In germline, CDR1 is SGHRS, CDR2 YFSETQ. The CDR3 sequence is 15 residues long. As DNA, the CDR3 is TGCGCCAGCAGACTCACAGGGCGGTTGGACACTGAAGCTTTCTTT. It yields the protein CASRLTGRLDTEAFF.

V is TRBV6-5 and J is TRBJ1-2, with 8 bases that match TRBD1. This CDR3 contains 14 residues. CDR1 and CDR2 (germline): MNHEY, SVGAGI. The V segment lost 5 bases and the J segment 2 bases; nucleotides outside the gene matches: 4. The CDR3 DNA sequence: TGTGCCAGCAGTAGACAGGGGACCAACTATGGCTACACCTTC. This encodes CASSRQGTNYGYTF.

The gene calls are TRBV18 and TRBJ1-5; TRBD1 might be the D (5 bases). This CDR3 has 15 residues. Germline V gene sequence: CDR1 KGHSH, CDR2 LQKENI. V was clipped by 3 bases and J by 4 bases, with 13 bases between them. DNA of the CDR3: TGTGCCAGCTCACCTAGGGAAGGGGAGAATCAGCCCCAGCATTTT. Its translation is CASSPREGENQPQHF.

The chain is built from TRBV30 and TRBJ1-2, with D perhaps TRBD1 (5 bases). V gave up 8 bases and J gave up 1 base, with 14 bases separating them. In germline, CDR1 is GTSNPN, CDR2 SVGIG (reference sequence). The CDR3 contains 13 residues. The DNA of the CDR3 is TGTGCCACCACCCGGGGCAGTAACTATGGCTACACCTTC. It specifies CATTRGSNYGYTF.

The rearrangement joins TRBV7-9 to TRBJ2-2, with D perhaps TRBD1 (6 bases). Germline V lookup: CDR1 SEHNR, CDR2 FQNEAQ (reference sequence). The ends were cut back, 5 bases at V and 4 bases at J, with 20 bases in the middle. The CDR3 has 17 amino acids. CDR3 nucleotide sequence: TGTGCCAGCAGCGATCAACTCCGGGACACAAGCACCGGGGAGCTGTTTTTT. It translates to CASSDQLRDTSTGELFF.

The CDR3 DNA is TGTGCCAGCAGCGCTACTGGGAGCTCTGGAAACACCATATATTTT. Translating it yields CASSATGSSGNTIYF. The chain uses TRBV2 and TRBJ1-3; no clear D. This CDR3 has 15 amino acids. V lost 6 bases, J lost 0 bases, and 12 bases lay in between. From germline, CDR1 is SNHLY and CDR2 FYNNEI.

This clone was seen just once. V and J are TRBV4-3 and TRBJ2-3, with 8 bases identical to TRBD2. There are 16 residues in the CDR3. Germline V gene lookup returns CDR1 LGHNA and CDR2 YSLEER. The ends lost 0 bases at V and 2 bases at J; junction bases unmatched: 4. The CDR3 sequence is CASSQEDSGVTDTQYF. The CDR3 DNA reads TGCGCCAGCAGCCAAGAGGATAGCGGGGTCACAGATACGCAGTATTTT.

The V and J genes are TRBV4-1 and TRBJ2-7, with 8 bases aligning to TRBD2. CDR1 MGHRA and CDR2 YSYEKL come from the germline V gene. The CDR3 contains 16 residues. The junction had 8 bases not matched to a gene; V was cut back by 1 base and J by 3 bases. The CDR3 region is CASSQVVAGLFYEQYF. The DNA of the CDR3 is TGCGCCAGCAGCCAAGTTGTAGCGGGACTCTTCTACGAGCAGTACTTC.

This clone was recorded only once. Other DNA sequences from this sample encode an identical CDR3 as well. The chain carries TRBV6-5 and TRBJ1-1; D unclear. The V and J ends lost 2 bases and 2 bases respectively, with 9 bases between them. The V gene's germline CDR1 is MNHEY and CDR2 SVGAGI. CDR3 length equals 14 residues. For the CDR3, the DNA is TGTGCCAGCAGTTACGGGCAGACTAACACTGAAGCTTTCTTT. Protein product: CASSYGQTNTEAFF.

This clone was observed a single time. The DNA is omitted, as the CDR3 cannot be located on it reliably, and the CDR3 follows TCRdb's listing. This chain links TRBV2 with TRBJ1-3. CDR1 and CDR2 from the germline V gene are SNHLY and FYNNEI. The CDR3 adds up to 11 amino acids, both ends counted. CDR3 region: CASSDFAGGNF.

The V and J genes are TRBV6-5 and TRBJ2-3, with D perhaps TRBD1 or TRBD2 (6 bases each). Germline CDR1 and CDR2: MNHEY and SVGAGI. V was cut by 7 bases and J by 3 bases, with 14 bases left in between. CDR3 length: 14 residues. This CDR3 reads CASNSEGGTDTQYF. CDR3 bases: TGTGCCAGCAATTCGGAGGGGGGAACAGATACGCAGTATTTT.

The chain carries TRBV29-1 and TRBJ2-7; perhaps TRBD2 as D (6 bases). Per germline, CDR1 SQVTM and CDR2 ANQGSEA. There are 12 residues in the CDR3. V lost 7 bases, J lost 7 bases, and 17 bases lay in between. This CDR3 reads CSGRETEQEQYF. CDR3 nucleotide sequence: TGCAGCGGACGGGAGACTGAACAGGAGCAGTACTTC.

About this clone: Other nucleotide sequences from this sample produce the same CDR3. V gene TRBV9 combines with J gene TRBJ1-1; tentatively, D is TRBD1 (5 bases). Trimming left V 0 bases short and J 5 bases short, with 8 bases between. Germline V CDR1 and CDR2: SGDLS, YYNGEE. The CDR3 spans 13 residues. The CDR3 nucleotides read TGTGCCAGCAGCGTAGGGCAGGGTACTGAAGCTTTCTTT. Amino acid sequence: CASSVGQGTEAFF. The full variable domain, completed using reference TRBV9 and TRBJ1-1, is DSGVTQTPKHLITATGQRVTLRCSPRSGDLSVYWYQQSLDQGLQFLIQYYNGEERAKGNILERFSAQQFPDLHSELNLSSLELGDSALYFCASSVGQGTEAFFGQGTRLTVV.

The chain is built from TRBV6-5 and TRBJ1-3; D not resolved. Deletions cut 7 bases from V and 4 bases from J, with 5 bases between. Germline CDR1 and CDR2: MNHEY and SVGAGI. CDR3 length: 11 amino acids. The CDR3 loop is CASIRGNTIYF. The CDR3, as DNA: TGTGCCAGCATACGCGGAAACACCATATATTTT.

V usage is TRBV18 and J usage is TRBJ2-3, with TRBD2 identical over 12 bases. Looked up from germline, CDR1 is KGHSH and CDR2 is LQKENI. V was clipped by 3 bases and J by 5 bases; unmatched bases: 0. The CDR3 covers 14 residues. CDR3 DNA: TGTGCCAGCTCACCGACTAGCGGGGGAGATACGCAGTATTTT. As protein: CASSPTSGGDTQYF.

The V and J genes are TRBV5-1 and TRBJ2-5; D is unclear. Trimming shortened V by 0 bases and J by 5 bases, and 14 bases separated the two germline ends. The germline CDR1 and CDR2 sequences are SGHRS and YFSETQ. This CDR3 is built from 15 residues. Written as DNA, the CDR3 is TGCGCCAGCAGCTTGGTGGGTCTTCGGGCGGAGACCCAGTACTTC. Encoded protein: CASSLVGLRAETQYF.

The CDR3 DNA is TGCGCCAGCAGCCGAGGACAGGGAATCACTGAAGCTTTCTTT. Its translation is CASSRGQGITEAFF. The gene calls are TRBV4-1 and TRBJ1-1; 8 bases line up with TRBD1. The length of the CDR3 is 14 residues. Trimming cost V 4 bases and J 4 bases; bases outside gene matches: 5. Germline V gene data show CDR1 as MGHRA and CDR2 as YSYEKL.

Only one count was recorded for this clone. This chain connects TRBV6-1 to TRBJ1-1; maybe TRBD1 (6 bases). The ends were cut back, 3 bases at V and 1 base at J, with 15 bases in the middle. The CDR3 loop spans 16 amino acids. The V gene's germline CDR1 is MNHNS and CDR2 SASEGT. The CDR3 coding sequence is TGTGCCAGCAGTGAGAGTAGGGGGAGAGCGAACACTGAAGCTTTCTTT. Translation: CASSESRGRANTEAFF.